This T cell receptor (beta chain) came from a study of cytomegalovirus exposure and HLA in healthy donors. It was with 60 Vbeta and 13 Jbeta primers that the PCR ran. This table comes from immunoSEQ multiplex PCR, and its TCRdb copy is limited to in-frame clones, with some not included. The sample lists 95,000 to 150,000 clones, 15% to 20% occurring once. The CDR3 loop spans 14 amino acids. Trimming took off 4 bases at V and 8 bases at J, with 18 bases between the two ends. Germline CDR1 SGHTS, CDR2 YDEGEE. The chain employs TRBV5-8 and TRBJ1-2; D is unresolved. Sequencing was carried out using PBMCs. This sequence was found in a female donor in good health and CMV-seropositive. Here the CDR3 DNA reads TGTGCCAGCAGCCCTCGGCCACTCCGAGGAGGCTACACCTTC. It encodes CASSPRPLRGGYTF.